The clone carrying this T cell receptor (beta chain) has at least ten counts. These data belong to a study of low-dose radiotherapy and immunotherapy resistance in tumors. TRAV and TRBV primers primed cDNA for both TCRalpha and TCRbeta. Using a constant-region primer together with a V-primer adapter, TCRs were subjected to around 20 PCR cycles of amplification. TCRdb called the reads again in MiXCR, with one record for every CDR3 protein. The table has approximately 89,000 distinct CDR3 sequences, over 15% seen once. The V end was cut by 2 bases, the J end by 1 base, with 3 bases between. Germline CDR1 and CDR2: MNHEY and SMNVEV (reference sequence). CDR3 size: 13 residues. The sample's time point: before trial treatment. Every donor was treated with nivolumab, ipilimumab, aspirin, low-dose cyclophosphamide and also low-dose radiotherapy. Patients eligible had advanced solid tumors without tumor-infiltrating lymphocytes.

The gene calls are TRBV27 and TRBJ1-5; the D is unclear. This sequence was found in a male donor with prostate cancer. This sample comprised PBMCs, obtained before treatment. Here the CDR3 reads CASSLMSNQPQHF. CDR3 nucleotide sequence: TGTGCCAGCAGTTTAATGAGCAATCAGCCCCAGCATTTT.